This T cell receptor (beta chain) was profiled in a study of T cell changes during pregnancy in multiple sclerosis. CDR3 length: 15 amino acids. The germline V gene encodes CDR1 SGHNT and CDR2 YYREEE (reference sequence). V shed 5 bases, J shed 2 bases, and the junction held 7 bases outside the gene matches. Measured with immunoSEQ multiplex PCR; TCRdb has only the in-frame clones, and not every one. This table has some 74,000 clones, roughly 92% appearing once. Sequenced here: peripheral blood, sampled after pregnancy. The TCR comes from a female donor in good health, enrolled as a control in a pregnancy study. The V and J genes are TRBV5-4 and TRBJ1-2, with TRBD1 identical over 9 bases. This CDR3 reads CASRPRQGENYGYTF. CDR3 in DNA: TGTGCCAGCAGACCCCGACAGGGGGAGAACTATGGCTACACCTTC.